Described below is a single TCR beta chain sequence and its context. In this sample, this clone turned up a few times. Its antigen specificity is not known. Nothing much larger sits one base from this clone, and base qualities are not available. V is reduced by 4 bases and J by 0 bases, leaving a spacing of 7 bases between them. The CDR3 numbers 14 residues from cysteine through phenylalanine. Solely the CDR3 DNA is kept, with 42 bases framed from the first base. Taken from the germline V gene, the CDR1 and CDR2 loops are SNHLY and FYNNEI. This specimen comes from a study of control samples from healthy donors and cancer patients (dated by TCRdb to 2020 to 2021). The receptor library was made with the immunoSEQ multiplex PCR assay. TCRdb obtained this table from immuneACCESS and retained in-frame rearrangements with V and J assigned. These tables miss some clones; where compared with another copy, unresolved V genes account for less than half of the shortfall, and the remainder is unexplained. Present in this sample are some 130,000 clones, 75% to 90% of which were seen just once. Jointly, the top ten make up roughly 8.4% of the sample.

In this chain, TRBV2 is recombined with TRBJ1-5; the D gene remains uncertain. This receptor was obtained from a woman aged 25 to 39 in good health. Sequencing used blood. The sequence in DNA is TGTGCCAGCAGTGTCCCAGCTAGCAATCAGCCCCAGCATTTT. Its coded protein is CASSVPASNQPQHF.